This TCR beta chain was sequenced during a study of blood T cell repertoires in COVID-19. Turning to the study itself: Samples of COVID-19 (acute and convalescent) were obtained from the United States, Italy and Spain.

TCRdb keeps only in-frame clones here, not all; method: immunoSEQ multiplex PCR. The sample includes about 150,000 clones, 70% to 90% of them seen just once. Trimming removed 2 bases from V and 4 bases from J; junction bases left unmatched: 3. The CDR3 loop spans 15 amino acids. Germline CDR1 is SGHRS and CDR2 is YFSETQ. The J gene is TRBJ2-3, the V gene TRBV5-1; 11 bases map to TRBD2. Sequenced input: peripheral blood. The receptor comes from a man aged 60 to 75 with acute or convalescent COVID-19. In DNA form, the CDR3 reads TGCGCCAGCAGCTTCTCTAGCGGGGGGCCAGATACGCAGTATTTT. Protein product: CASSFSSGGPDTQYF.